This is a list of T cell receptor beta chains from one sample in a study of beta chain features in type 1 diabetes. Produced via immunoSEQ multiplex PCR; TCRdb's table is partial and in-frame only. The sample lists 100,000 to 150,000 clones; 9% were seen once. The sequenced material came from central memory CD4+ T cells from blood. The receptor set was obtained from a man aged 30-40 years with type 1 diabetes. CDR3s include the opening cysteine and the closing phenylalanine or tryptophan. D genes are given only for firm matches. The size field is filled for only some rows; it gives once, few, many or a size class.

>TRBJ2-7|TRBV6-6|-|-
TGTGCCAGCGGTGGAGGATCTCCCTACGAGCAGTACTTC
CASGGGSPYEQYF
>TRBJ2-1|TRBV2|few|-
TGTGCCAGCAGTGAAGAACAGTACAATGAGCAGTTCTTC
CASSEEQYNEQFF
>TRBJ2-5|TRBV4-3|-|-
TGCGCCAGCAGCCAAGGTCGGGGATTGACCCAGTACTTC
CASSQGRGLTQYF
>TRBJ1-2|TRBV7-3|few|TRBD1
TGTGCCAGCAGCCCACACCGGGACAGGGCTTACTTC
CASSPHRDRAYF
>TRBJ2-5|TRBV7-2|-|-
TGTGCCAGCAGCTTAGGAGGACAGACGGAGACCCAGTACTTC
CASSLGGQTETQYF
>TRBJ2-1|TRBV5-4|-|TRBD2
TGTGCCAGCAGCTCCCTGGGACTAGCGGTGGGCAATGAGCAGTTCTTC
CASSSLGLAVGNEQFF
>TRBJ1-5|TRBV9|-|-
TGTGCCAGCAGCGTAGCACAGAATCAGCCCCAGCATTTT
CASSVAQNQPQHF
>TRBJ2-3|TRBV5-5|-|TRBD2
TGTGCCAGCAGCTTGGCGGTCGGTAGCGGGGGTTCCTCGCAGTATTTT
CASSLAVGSGGSSQYF
>TRBJ2-5|TRBV20-1|few|-
TGCAGTGCCCGTCAGTTGGAGACCCAGTACTTC
CSARQLETQYF
>TRBJ1-2|TRBV4-2|many|-
TGTGCCAGCAGCCAAGAAGAGACAGCCGATGGCTACACCTTC
CASSQEETADGYTF
>TRBJ2-1|TRBV7-2|-|TRBD2
TGTGCCAGCAGCAGAGCGTTACTAGCGAATGAGCAGTTCTTC
CASSRALLANEQFF
>TRBJ1-5|TRBV2|-|-
TGTGCCAGCAGCGGGGAGGGTCAGCCCCAGCATTTT
CASSGEGQPQHF
>TRBJ1-4|TRBV7-9|-|-
TGTGCCAGCAGCCTTCGGAGTCAAAATGAAAAACTGTTTTTT
CASSLRSQNEKLFF
>TRBJ2-5|TRBV2|-|-
TGTGCCAGCAGCCTTCCAGTCGGGGAGACCCAGTACTTC
CASSLPVGETQYF
>TRBJ1-6|TRBV2|-|-
TGTGCCAGCAGTGAACACGGGGATTCACCCCTCCACTTT
CASSEHGDSPLHF
>TRBJ2-6|TRBV5-1|-|-
TGCGCCAGCAGCTTGGCAACGAGGGTAAACTCTGGGGCCAACGTCCTGACTTTC
CASSLATRVNSGANVLTF
>TRBJ2-1|TRBV10-3|-|-
TGTGCCATCAGTGGGCTCAGGGGTTACAATGAGCAGTTCTTC
CAISGLRGYNEQFF
>TRBJ2-7|TRBV5-1|-|-
TGCGCCAGCAGCTTGGCTGTCGAAGCCGAGCAGTACTTC
CASSLAVEAEQYF
>TRBJ2-1|TRBV10-3|-|TRBD2
TGTGCTTACCGAGCGGGGCTAGAGGGCACAAATGAGCAGTTCTTC
CAYRAGLEGTNEQFF
>TRBJ2-3|TRBV5-1|-|TRBD2
TGCGCCAGCTGCACTAGCGGTGGCACAGATACGCAGTATTTT
CASCTSGGTDTQYF
>TRBJ2-5|TRBV29-1|many|-
TGCAGCGTACAGAGGGGGAGCCAAGAGACCCAGTACTTC
CSVQRGSQETQYF
>TRBJ2-1|TRBV7-2|few|-
TGTGCCAGCAGCCTCGCGATCCTGTACAATGAGCAGTTCTTC
CASSLAILYNEQFF
>TRBJ1-1|TRBV5-4|many|-
TGTGCCAGCAGCTTGTCTGGCCAGGGAGGCACTGAAGCTTTCTTT
CASSLSGQGGTEAFF
>TRBJ2-5|TRBV7-9|-|TRBD1
TGTGCCAGCAGCTTAGGGGACAGGGGGCTGCAAGAGACCCAGTACTTC
CASSLGDRGLQETQYF
>TRBJ1-1|TRBV28|few|TRBD1
TGTGCCAGCCTTCTACCCGGGCAGGGGGCGGGGGACACTGAAGCTTTCTTT
CASLLPGQGAGDTEAFF
>TRBJ2-7|TRBV28|few|-
TGTGCCAGCAGACCCGGTGGAGGGCACGAGCAGTACTTC
CASRPGGGHEQYF
>TRBJ2-1|TRBV28|few|TRBD2
TGTGCCAGCAGTGGGGCGGGGGGTTATGATGAGCAGTTCTTC
CASSGAGGYDEQFF
>TRBJ1-1|TRBV6-6|few|-
TGTGCCAGCACTTGGGAAGGAGGAGCTGAAGCTTTCTTT
CASTWEGGAEAFF
>TRBJ2-3|TRBV7-3|few|-
TGTGCCAGCAGCTCCTATAGCACAGATACGCAGTATTTT
CASSSYSTDTQYF
>TRBJ2-3|TRBV4-2|-|TRBD2
TGTGCCAGCAGCCCCCTAGCGGGGACTAGCACAGATACGCAGTATTTT
CASSPLAGTSTDTQYF
>TRBJ2-5|TRBV7-9|few|-
TGTGCCAGCAGTTATCGGCAGGTCCAAGAGACCCAGTACTTC
CASSYRQVQETQYF
>TRBJ2-5|TRBV29-1|-|TRBD1
TGCAGCGGAGGGGGCCCCCAAGAGACCCAGTACTTC
CSGGGPQETQYF
>TRBJ1-3|TRBV14|few|-
TGTGCCAGCAGCCAAGTCGGGGGACTCGGTGGAAACACCATATATTTT
CASSQVGGLGGNTIYF
>TRBJ1-5|TRBV2|few|-
TGTGCCAGCAGTGACAAAAGCCGAAATCAGCCCCAGCATTTT
CASSDKSRNQPQHF
>TRBJ2-5|TRBV2|-|TRBD2
TGTGCCAGCAGGGGTTTGACCAGCGGGGGGTTTCAAGAGACCCAGTACTTC
CASRGLTSGGFQETQYF
>TRBJ1-5|TRBV19|-|-
TGTGCCAGTACTACCAGGGTTGGGGGCAATCAGCCCCAGCATTTT
CASTTRVGGNQPQHF
>TRBJ1-6|TRBV5-1|few|-
TGCGCCAGCAGCTTGGCCGACCGAGGAGCGGGGAATTCACCCCTCCACTTT
CASSLADRGAGNSPLHF
>TRBJ2-7|TRBV6-6|-|TRBD2
TGTGCCAGCAGTTGGGGGGGAAACTACGAGCAGTACTTC
CASSWGGNYEQYF
>TRBJ2-5|TRBV10-2|-|TRBD2
TGCGCCAGCAGTGAGTCGACGAGAAGCGGGGGGCAAGAGACCCAGTACTTC
CASSESTRSGGQETQYF
>TRBJ2-1|TRBV18|-|-
TGTGCCAGCTCACCCCTGACCTCGGGGTACAATGAGCAGTTCTTC
CASSPLTSGYNEQFF
>TRBJ1-6|TRBV29-1|few|TRBD1
TGCAGCGTTGCCCAGGGGACAGGGGATTCACCCCTCCACTTT
CSVAQGTGDSPLHF
>TRBJ2-7|TRBV30|-|TRBD1
TGTGCCTGGAGCCGACAACAGGGGTACGAGCAGTACTTC
CAWSRQQGYEQYF
>TRBJ2-5|TRBV5-1|-|-
TGCGCCAGCAGCCTAAATACGGGGGACGAGACCCAGTACTTC
CASSLNTGDETQYF
>TRBJ2-2|TRBV7-9|-|-
TGTGCCAGCAGCCTTCGGGGGGCTACCGGGGAGCTGTTTTTT
CASSLRGATGELFF
>TRBJ1-2|TRBV13|-|TRBD1
TGTGCCAGCAGCTCCGACAGGGGGTATGGCTACACCTTC
CASSSDRGYGYTF
>TRBJ2-3|TRBV2|few|TRBD1
TGTGCCAGCAGTTACCGGACAGGGGGCACAGATACGCAGTATTTT
CASSYRTGGTDTQYF
>TRBJ1-4|TRBV29-1|-|-
TGCAGCGCCCTGACAGGTGGAGACGAAAAACTGTTTTTT
CSALTGGDEKLFF
>TRBJ2-1|TRBV5-4|-|TRBD2
TGTGCCAGCACCTCTGGGACTAGCGGGGGGAATGAGCAGTTCTTC
CASTSGTSGGNEQFF
>TRBJ2-2|TRBV6-6|-|TRBD1
TGTGCCAGCAGTTACGTTACAGGGGGAGGCGCGGGGGAGCTGTTTTTT
CASSYVTGGGAGELFF
>TRBJ2-7|TRBV2|few|-
TGTGCCAGCAGTGCCGGCTACGAGCAGTACTTC
CASSAGYEQYF
>TRBJ1-1|TRBV18|few|TRBD1
TGTGCCAGTTCAGGGGGCGTGAACACTGAAGCTTTCTTT
CASSGGVNTEAFF
>TRBJ2-1|TRBV5-1|-|-
TGCGCCAGCAGCTCTGGCGGGGAGACCTACAATGAGCAGTTCTTC
CASSSGGETYNEQFF
>TRBJ1-1|TRBV7-9|-|-
TGTGCCAGCAGCTTGCGGGCGTGGGACACTGAAGCTTTCTTT
CASSLRAWDTEAFF
>TRBJ2-3|TRBV2|-|TRBD2
TGTGCCAGCAGTGATAGGCGGGGGGTCACAGATACGCAGTATTTT
CASSDRRGVTDTQYF